The next 5 T cell receptor beta chains were all read from a single sample in a study of T cell changes during pregnancy in multiple sclerosis. This table comes from immunoSEQ multiplex PCR, and its TCRdb copy is limited to in-frame clones, with some not included. The profile shows tens of thousands of clones, about 87% of them singletons. The sequences come from CD4+ T cells from peripheral blood mononuclear cells, collected in the second trimester of pregnancy. The receptors come from a female donor in good health, enrolled as a control in a pregnancy study.

V and J are TRBV5-1 and TRBJ1-2, with no clear D. Germline CDR1 reads SGHRS; CDR2 reads YFSETQ. This CDR3 contains 13 residues. Trimming cost V 4 bases and J 3 bases, with 10 bases left between them. The CDR3 sequence: CASSLDGDYGYTF. CDR3 nucleotides: TGCGCCAGCAGCCTGGACGGAGACTATGGCTACACCTTC.

V usage is TRBV6-5 and J usage is TRBJ1-4, with D maybe TRBD1 (6 bases). Germline loops: CDR1 MNHEY, CDR2 SVGAGI. Trimming removed 6 bases from V and 3 bases from J, with 11 bases in between. The CDR3 has 14 residues. The CDR3 sequence: CASSPRGPNEKLFF. CDR3 DNA: TGTGCCAGCAGCCCCAGGGGTCCTAATGAAAAACTGTTTTTT.

The chain has TRBV6-4 and TRBJ2-2; TRBD2 might be the D (6 bases). CDR1 and CDR2 from the germline V gene are MRHNA and SNTAGT. CDR3 length equals 14 residues. The germline V and J ends were trimmed by 2 bases and 2 bases, with 6 bases remaining between them. Here the CDR3 reads CASSDGTNTGELFF. The CDR3 bases are TGTGCCAGCAGTGACGGGACTAACACCGGGGAGCTGTTTTTT.

The V and J genes are TRBV7-2 and TRBJ1-4; no clear D. V was pared by 2 bases and J by 4 bases, with 8 bases between. Germline assignment: CDR1 SGHTA and CDR2 FQGNSA. The CDR3 contains 14 residues. The CDR3 here is CASSLRRINEKLFF. CDR3 coding DNA: TGTGCCAGCAGCTTAAGGCGGATTAATGAAAAACTGTTTTTT. Using reference TRBV7-2 and TRBJ1-4 for the parts outside the CDR3, the full variable domain is GAGVSQSPSNKVTEKGKDVELRCDPISGHTALYWYRQSLGQGLEFLIYFQGNSAPDKSGLPSDRFSAERTGGSVSTLTIQRTQQEDSAVYLCASSLRRINEKLFFGSGTQLSVL.

J is TRBJ1-3 and V is TRBV5-1; the D is unclear. Germline assignment: CDR1 SGHRS and CDR2 YFSETQ. The V and J ends lost 4 bases and 0 bases respectively, with 11 bases between them. The CDR3 consists of 15 residues. CDR3 region: CASSPKAGSGNTIYF. DNA for the CDR3: TGCGCCAGCAGCCCAAAGGCAGGCTCTGGAAACACCATATATTTT.